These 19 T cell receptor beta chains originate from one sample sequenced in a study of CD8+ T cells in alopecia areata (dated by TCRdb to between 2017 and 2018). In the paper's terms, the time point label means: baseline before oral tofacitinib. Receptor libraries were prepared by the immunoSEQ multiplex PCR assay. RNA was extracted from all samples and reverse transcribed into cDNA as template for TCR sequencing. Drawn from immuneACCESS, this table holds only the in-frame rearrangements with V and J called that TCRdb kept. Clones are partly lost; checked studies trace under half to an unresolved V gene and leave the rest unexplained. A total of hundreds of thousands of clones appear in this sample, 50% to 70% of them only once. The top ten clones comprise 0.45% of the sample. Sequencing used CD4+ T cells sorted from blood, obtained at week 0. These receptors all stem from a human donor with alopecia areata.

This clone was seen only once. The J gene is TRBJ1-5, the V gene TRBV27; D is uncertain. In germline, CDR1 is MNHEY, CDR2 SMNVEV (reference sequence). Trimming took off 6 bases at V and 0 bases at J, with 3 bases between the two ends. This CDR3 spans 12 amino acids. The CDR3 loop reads CASSHSNQPQHF. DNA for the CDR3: TGTGCCAGCAGCCATAGCAATCAGCCCCAGCATTTT.

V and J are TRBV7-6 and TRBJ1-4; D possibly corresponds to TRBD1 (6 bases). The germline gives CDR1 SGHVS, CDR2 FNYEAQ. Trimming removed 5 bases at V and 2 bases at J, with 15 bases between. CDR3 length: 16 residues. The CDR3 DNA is TGTGCCAGCAGCCCACAGGGACAAGGCACTAATGAAAAACTGTTTTTT. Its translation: CASSPQGQGTNEKLFF.

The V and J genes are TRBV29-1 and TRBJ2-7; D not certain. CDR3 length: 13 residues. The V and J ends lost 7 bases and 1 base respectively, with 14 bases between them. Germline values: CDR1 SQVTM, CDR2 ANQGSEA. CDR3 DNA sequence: TGCAGCGCCGCTCCGCAGGAGTCCTACGAGCAGTACTTC. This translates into CSAAPQESYEQYF.

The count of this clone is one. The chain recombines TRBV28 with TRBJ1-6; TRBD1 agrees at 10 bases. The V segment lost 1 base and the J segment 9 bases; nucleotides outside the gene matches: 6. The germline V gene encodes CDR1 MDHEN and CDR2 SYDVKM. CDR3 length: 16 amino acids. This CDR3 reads CASSLFSGTGASPLHF. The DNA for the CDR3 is TGTGCCAGCAGTTTATTTTCCGGGACAGGGGCTTCACCCCTCCACTTT.

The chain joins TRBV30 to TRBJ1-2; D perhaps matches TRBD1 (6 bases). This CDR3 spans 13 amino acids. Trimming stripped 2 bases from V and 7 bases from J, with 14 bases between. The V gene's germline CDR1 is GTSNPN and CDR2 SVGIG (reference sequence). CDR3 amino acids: CAWSLGQMGGYTF. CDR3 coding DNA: TGTGCCTGGAGTTTAGGACAGATGGGTGGCTACACCTTC.

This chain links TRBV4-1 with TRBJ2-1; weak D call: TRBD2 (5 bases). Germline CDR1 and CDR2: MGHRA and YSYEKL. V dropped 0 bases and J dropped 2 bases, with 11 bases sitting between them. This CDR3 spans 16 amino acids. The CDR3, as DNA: TGCGCCAGCAGCCAAGAGCGGGTTGCAACCTACAATGAGCAGTTCTTC. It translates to CASSQERVATYNEQFF.

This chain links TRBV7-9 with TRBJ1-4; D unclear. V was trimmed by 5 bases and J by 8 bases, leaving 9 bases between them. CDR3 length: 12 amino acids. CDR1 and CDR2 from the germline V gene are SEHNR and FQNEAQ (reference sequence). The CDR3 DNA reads TGTGCCAGCAGCCCCGGATCGGAAAAACTGTTTTTT. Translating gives CASSPGSEKLFF. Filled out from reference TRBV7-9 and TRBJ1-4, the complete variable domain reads DTGVSQNPRHKITKRGQNVTFRCDPISEHNRLYWYRQTLGQGPEFLTYFQNEAQLEKSRLLSDRFSAERPKGSFSTLEIQRTEQGDSAMYLCASSPGSEKLFFGSGTQLSVL.

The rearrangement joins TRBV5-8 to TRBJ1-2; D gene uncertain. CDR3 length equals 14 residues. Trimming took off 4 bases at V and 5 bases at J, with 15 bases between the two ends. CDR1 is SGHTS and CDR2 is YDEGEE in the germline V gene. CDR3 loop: CASSPRGWTYGYTF. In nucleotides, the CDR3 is TGTGCCAGCAGCCCCCGAGGCTGGACTTATGGCTACACCTTC.

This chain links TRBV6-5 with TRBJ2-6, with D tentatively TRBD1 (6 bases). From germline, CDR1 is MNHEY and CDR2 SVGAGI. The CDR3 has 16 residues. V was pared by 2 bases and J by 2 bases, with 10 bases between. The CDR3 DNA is TGTGCCAGCAGTTACGGGTGGGGGCCTGGGGCCAACGTCCTGACTTTC. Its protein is CASSYGWGPGANVLTF.

CDR3 sequence reads: CAWGMGLGTDTQYF. The DNA for the CDR3 is TGTGCCTGGGGGATGGGGTTAGGCACAGATACGCAGTATTTT. J is TRBJ2-3 and V is TRBV30; D is ambiguous. The germline V gene encodes CDR1 GTSNPN and CDR2 SVGIG (reference sequence). V lost 5 bases, J lost 1 base, and 13 bases lay in between. The CDR3 consists of 14 residues.

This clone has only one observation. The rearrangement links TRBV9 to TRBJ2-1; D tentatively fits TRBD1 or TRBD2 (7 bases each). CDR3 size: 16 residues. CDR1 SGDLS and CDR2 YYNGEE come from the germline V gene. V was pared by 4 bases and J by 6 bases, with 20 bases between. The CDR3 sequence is CASSLAGQRGLNEQFF. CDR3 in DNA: TGTGCCAGCAGCCTCGCGGGACAGCGGGGACTCAATGAGCAGTTCTTC.

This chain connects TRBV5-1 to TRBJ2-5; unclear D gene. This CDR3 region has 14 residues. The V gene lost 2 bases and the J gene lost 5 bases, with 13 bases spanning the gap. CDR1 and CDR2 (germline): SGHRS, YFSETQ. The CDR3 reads CASSFMDLGETQYF. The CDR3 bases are TGCGCCAGCAGCTTCATGGACCTTGGGGAGACCCAGTACTTC. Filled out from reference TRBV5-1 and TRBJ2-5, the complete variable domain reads KAGVTQTPRYLIKTRGQQVTLSCSPISGHRSVSWYQQTPGQGLQFLFEYFSETQRNKGNFPGRFSGRQFSNSRSEMNVSTLELGDSALYLCASSFMDLGETQYFGPGTRLLVL.

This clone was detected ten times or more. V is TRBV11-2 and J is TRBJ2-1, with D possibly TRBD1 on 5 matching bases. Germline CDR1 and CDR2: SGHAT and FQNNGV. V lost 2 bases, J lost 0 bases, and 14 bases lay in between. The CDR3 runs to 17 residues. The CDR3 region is CASSLMGQSSSYNEQFF. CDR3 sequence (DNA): TGTGCCAGCAGCTTAATGGGGCAGTCGAGCTCCTACAATGAGCAGTTCTTC.

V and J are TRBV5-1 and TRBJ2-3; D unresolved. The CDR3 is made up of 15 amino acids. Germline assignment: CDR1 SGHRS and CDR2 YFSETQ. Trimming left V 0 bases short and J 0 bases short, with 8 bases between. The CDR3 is CASSLDNPSTDTQYF. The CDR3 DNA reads TGCGCCAGCAGCTTGGACAACCCTAGCACAGATACGCAGTATTTT.

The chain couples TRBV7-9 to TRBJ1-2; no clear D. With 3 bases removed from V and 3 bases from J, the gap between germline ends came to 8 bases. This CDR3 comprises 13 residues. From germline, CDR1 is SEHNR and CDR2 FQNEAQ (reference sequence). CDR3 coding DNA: TGTGCCAGCAGCTTTAGGGATTACTATGGCTACACCTTC. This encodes CASSFRDYYGYTF.

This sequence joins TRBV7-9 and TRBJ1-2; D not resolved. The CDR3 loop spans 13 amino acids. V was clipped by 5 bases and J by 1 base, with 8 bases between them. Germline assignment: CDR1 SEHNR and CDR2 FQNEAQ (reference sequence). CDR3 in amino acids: CASSRAVNYGYTF. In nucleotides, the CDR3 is TGTGCCAGCAGCCGGGCCGTTAACTATGGCTACACCTTC.

The CDR3 here is CAWSRGAGEAFF. The CDR3 nucleotides are TGTGCCTGGAGCAGGGGCGCGGGTGAAGCTTTCTTT. V is TRBV30 and J is TRBJ1-1; TRBD1 might be the D (6 bases). Germline lookup yields CDR1 GTSNPN and CDR2 SVGIG (reference sequence). There are 12 residues in the CDR3. Trimming cost V 3 bases and J 7 bases, with 12 bases left between them. Full variable domain (missing parts from reference TRBV30 and TRBJ1-1): SQTIHQWPATLVQPVGSPLSLECTVEGTSNPNLYWYRQAAGRGLQLLFYSVGIGQISSEVPQNLSASRPQDRQFILSSKKLLLSDSGFYLCAWSRGAGEAFFGQGTRLTVV.

The CDR3 nucleotides read TGTGCCAGCAGCCAAGATACAGGGGGCCGGAACACTGAAGCTTTCTTT. It codes for CASSQDTGGRNTEAFF. The chain couples TRBV4-2 to TRBJ1-1; 9 bases are a match to TRBD1. CDR1 is LGHNA, CDR2 YNFKEQ, per germline. With 0 bases clipped from V and 1 base from J, the junction kept 3 bases outside the gene matches. The CDR3 runs to 16 residues.

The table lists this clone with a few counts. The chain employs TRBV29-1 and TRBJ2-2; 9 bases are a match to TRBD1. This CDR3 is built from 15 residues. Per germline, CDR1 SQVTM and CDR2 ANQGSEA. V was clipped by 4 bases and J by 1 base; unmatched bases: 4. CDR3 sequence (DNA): TGCAGCGTTGGCGGGGGACAGGGGAACACCGGGGAGCTGTTTTTT. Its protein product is CSVGGGQGNTGELFF.